One and the same sample provided the 17 T cell receptor beta chains below, sequenced in a study of T cells in Graves' hyperthyroidism and ophthalmopathy. Amplified TCR beta CDR3 regions came from RNA transcripts. Using the HTBI primer set, a first-round RT-PCR was run on the TCR CDR3. TCRdb redid the calling of the multiplex PCR reads with MiXCR, one entry per CDR3 protein. The sample shows some 360,000 distinct CDR3 sequences, about 15% of them seen only once. Sample: blood. These receptors were obtained from a woman aged 60-70 years with Graves' hyperthyroidism.

This clonotype was counted many times. The chain links TRBV20-1 to TRBJ2-7; D ambiguous. Germline V lookup: CDR1 DFQATT, CDR2 SNEGSKA (reference sequence). The CDR3 has 13 amino acids. V shed 0 bases and J shed 5 bases, with 11 bases lying between them. The CDR3 DNA reads as TGCAGTGCTAGAGACCCTAGAGGCGACGAGCAGTACTTC. This codes for CSARDPRGDEQYF.

This clonotype appeared a few times. The chain uses TRBV5-1 and TRBJ2-5; the match to TRBD1 covers 7 bases. The V segment lost 4 bases and the J segment 1 base; nucleotides outside the gene matches: 4. The germline V gene encodes CDR1 SGHRS and CDR2 YFSETQ. The CDR3 spans 14 residues. The CDR3 protein is CASSVGQTQETQYF. The CDR3 coding sequence is TGCGCCAGCAGCGTGGGACAGACCCAAGAGACCCAGTACTTC. The full variable domain, in which reference TRBV5-1 and TRBJ2-5 provide the parts outside the CDR3, is KAGVTQTPRYLIKTRGQQVTLSCSPISGHRSVSWYQQTPGQGLQFLFEYFSETQRNKGNFPGRFSGRQFSNSRSEMNVSTLELGDSALYLCASSVGQTQETQYFGPGTRLLVL.

This clonotype was seen many times. The genes are TRBV6-5 and TRBJ1-2; D gene uncertain. The CDR3 is 14 residues long. Between the trimmed V and J ends, which lost 0 bases and 4 bases, there was a span of 9 bases. Germline V gene lookup returns CDR1 MNHEY and CDR2 SVGAGI. CDR3 sequence reads: CASSYSSGSYGYTF. In DNA form, the CDR3 reads TGTGCCAGCAGTTACTCTTCGGGTTCCTATGGCTACACCTTC.

At least ten counts were recorded for this clonotype. The chain links TRBV30 to TRBJ1-1; a weak D match, TRBD1 (5 bases). The CDR3 sequence is 12 residues long. Trimming took 4 bases from V and 5 from J, leaving 11 bases between them. Germline assignment: CDR1 GTSNPN and CDR2 SVGIG (reference sequence). CDR3 bases: TGTGCCTGGAACGGGGGTTGGACTGAAGCTTTCTTT. This gives the protein CAWNGGWTEAFF. Looking up the rest from reference TRBV30 and TRBJ1-1 gives the full variable domain: SQTIHQWPATLVQPVGSPLSLECTVEGTSNPNLYWYRQAAGRGLQLLFYSVGIGQISSEVPQNLSASRPQDRQFILSSKKLLLSDSGFYLCAWNGGWTEAFFGQGTRLTVV.

The chain recombines TRBV6-1 with TRBJ2-1; D not certain. The CDR3 runs 13 residues. V lost 6 bases and J lost 3, with 9 bases in between. Per the germline V gene, CDR1 is MNHNS and CDR2 is SASEGT. In DNA, the CDR3 is TGTGCCAGCAGGACACGACTCTACAATGAGCAGTTCTTC. Protein product: CASRTRLYNEQFF.

This clonotype has at least ten counts. This chain links TRBV5-1 with TRBJ1-1; 7 nucleotides agree with TRBD1. The V segment lost 3 bases and the J segment 0 bases; nucleotides outside the gene matches: 8. Looked up from germline, CDR1 is SGHRS and CDR2 is YFSETQ. The CDR3 covers 16 residues. CDR3 sequence (DNA): TGCGCCAGCAGCTGGGGGACAGAGGACTTGAACACTGAAGCTTTCTTT. As protein: CASSWGTEDLNTEAFF.

CDR3 nucleotides: TGTGCCATCAGACCTGCTAGCGGGAGGGCCCGGGGGGTGGGCGAGCAGTACTTC. Its translation: CAIRPASGRARGVGEQYF. The rearrangement joins TRBV10-3 to TRBJ2-7; TRBD2 aligns across 12 bases. The CDR3 totals 18 residues. Germline CDR1 reads ENHRY; CDR2 reads SYGVKD. The V segment lost 6 bases and the J segment 6 bases; nucleotides outside the gene matches: 18.

At least ten counts were recorded for this clonotype. The CDR3 bases are TGTGCCAGCAGCTTAGGACGGACCACGGGAAGCATTCAGTACTTC. Protein sequence: CASSLGRTTGSIQYF. The chain carries TRBV7-9 and TRBJ2-4, with D possibly TRBD2 on 5 matching bases. The CDR3 totals 15 residues. Looked up from germline, CDR1 is SEHNR and CDR2 is FQNEAQ (reference sequence). Trimming cost V 1 base and J 9 bases, with 16 bases left between them. The full variable domain, rest sourced from reference TRBV7-9 and TRBJ2-4, is DTGVSQNPRHKITKRGQNVTFRCDPISEHNRLYWYRQTLGQGPEFLTYFQNEAQLEKSRLLSDRFSAERPKGSFSTLEIQRTEQGDSAMYLCASSLGRTTGSIQYFGAGTRLSVL.

This clonotype was observed many times. The genes are TRBV28 and TRBJ1-2, with 7 bases matching TRBD1. The CDR3 contains 17 residues. Germline V gives CDR1 MDHEN, CDR2 SYDVKM. V dropped 5 bases and J dropped 4; count of bases not matched to a gene: 16. In DNA, the CDR3 is TGTGCCAGCAGTCCCCACAGCGTTCCCCAGGGGGTCTATGGCTACACCTTC. It is translated as CASSPHSVPQGVYGYTF.

This clonotype came up many times. The chain joins TRBV18 to TRBJ2-7; 12 bases fit TRBD2. Germline assignment: CDR1 KGHSH and CDR2 LQKENI. J lost 6 bases, V lost 3 bases, and 3 bases had no gene match. The CDR3 is 14 amino acids. Here the CDR3 reads CASSPRTSGTEQYF. DNA for the CDR3: TGTGCCAGCTCACCTCGGACTAGCGGGACCGAGCAGTACTTC.

At least ten counts were recorded for this clonotype. V usage is TRBV11-2 and J usage is TRBJ2-3; the D gene is possibly TRBD2 (5 bases). The germline gives CDR1 SGHAT, CDR2 FQNNGV. This CDR3 is 12 amino acids long. Deletions cut 6 bases from V and 6 bases from J, with 10 bases between. The CDR3 reads CASSYGGDTQYF. CDR3 nucleotides: TGTGCCAGCAGTTACGGCGGGGATACGCAGTATTTT. Variable domain in full (rest from reference TRBV11-2 and TRBJ2-3): EAGVAQSPRYKIIEKRQSVAFWCNPISGHATLYWYQQILGQGPKLLIQFQNNGVVDDSQLPKDRFSAERLKGVDSTLKIQPAKLEDSAVYLCASSYGGDTQYFGPGTRLTVL.

This clonotype was seen many times. V gene TRBV2 combines with J gene TRBJ2-4, with D unclear. Germline CDR1 and CDR2: SNHLY and FYNNEI. V lost 1 base, J lost 7 bases, and 14 bases lay in between. CDR3 length equals 15 residues. The CDR3 loop reads CASSEVGVVGNIQYF. CDR3 nucleotide sequence: TGTGCCAGCAGTGAAGTAGGCGTAGTGGGGAACATTCAGTACTTC.

The chain employs TRBV27 and TRBJ2-2; no clear D. Between the trimmed V and J ends, which lost 4 bases and 0 bases, there was a span of 12 bases. The CDR3 totals 16 residues. Germline V lookup: CDR1 MNHEY, CDR2 SMNVEV (reference sequence). CDR3 region: CASSSAPPANTGELFF. The CDR3 DNA sequence: TGTGCCAGCAGTTCAGCGCCACCCGCGAACACCGGGGAGCTGTTTTTT.

At least ten counts were recorded for this clonotype. V is TRBV11-3 and J is TRBJ2-7, with 8 positions matching TRBD2. Germline values: CDR1 SGHNT, CDR2 YENEEA. V lost 3 bases, J lost 5 bases, and 12 bases stayed unmatched. The CDR3 runs 16 residues. CDR3 DNA sequence: TGTGCCAGCAGCTTTTGGGGGGCAGCGGGAGTCCACGAGCAGTACTTC. Protein product: CASSFWGAAGVHEQYF.

Notes on this clonotype: The final CDR3 position lacks the conserved phenylalanine or tryptophan, pointing to a likely read error. The chain is built from TRBV10-3 and TRBJ2-7; D gene uncertain. Germline loops: CDR1 ENHRY, CDR2 SYGVKD. The CDR3 runs to 13 residues. V was trimmed by 6 bases and J by 4 bases, leaving 13 bases between them. The CDR3 region is CAISPDGTYEQYL. The CDR3 region has the DNA TGTGCCATCAGCCCGGACGGAACTTACGAGCAGTACCTC.

This clonotype has a handful of counts. The chain combines TRBV29-1 with TRBJ2-1; no clear D. Judging by the DNA end, TRBJ2-7 fits better; the J call may be wrong. The CDR3 consists of 12 residues. Germline lookup yields CDR1 SQVTM and CDR2 ANQGSEA. CDR3 nucleotide sequence: TGCAGCCATGGGCGGATCGGAAATGAGCAGTACTTC. Protein sequence: CSHGRIGNEQYF.

This clonotype was picked up a small number of times. The chain uses TRBV6-1 and TRBJ1-1, with 9 bases identical to TRBD1. The V segment lost 6 bases and the J segment 8 bases; nucleotides outside the gene matches: 1. The CDR3 is made up of 11 amino acids. Germline V gene sequence: CDR1 MNHNS, CDR2 SASEGT. As DNA, the CDR3 is TGTGCCAGCAGGGACAGGGGAGAAGCTTTCTTT. Protein product: CASRDRGEAFF.